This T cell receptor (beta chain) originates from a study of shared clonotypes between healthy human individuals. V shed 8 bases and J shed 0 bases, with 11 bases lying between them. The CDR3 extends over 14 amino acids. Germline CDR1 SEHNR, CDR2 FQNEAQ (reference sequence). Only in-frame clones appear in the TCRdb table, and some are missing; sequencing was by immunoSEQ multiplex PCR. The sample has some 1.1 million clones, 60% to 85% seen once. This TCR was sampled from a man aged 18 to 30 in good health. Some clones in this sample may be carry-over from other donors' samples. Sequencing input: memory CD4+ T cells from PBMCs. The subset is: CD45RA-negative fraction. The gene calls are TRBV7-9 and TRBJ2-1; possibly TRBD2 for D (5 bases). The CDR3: CASGESSSYNEQFF. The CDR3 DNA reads TGTGCCAGCGGGGAGAGCAGCTCCTACAATGAGCAGTTCTTC.